A single sample gave rise to the 29 T cell receptor beta chains below, sequenced in a study of cytomegalovirus exposure and HLA in healthy donors. Primers for the PCR totalled 60 Vbeta and 13 Jbeta. This table comes from immunoSEQ multiplex PCR, and its TCRdb copy is limited to in-frame clones, with some not included. The table includes roughly 120,000 clones, about four fifths detected once. The material sequenced was PBMCs. These receptors originate from a man aged 30-40 years in good health and CMV-seropositive.

This clone was picked up a small number of times. The rearrangement links TRBV19 to TRBJ1-5, with D perhaps matching TRBD1 (5 bases). CDR1 LNHDA and CDR2 SQIVND come from the germline V gene (reference sequence). The CDR3 runs to 16 residues. The ends were cut back, 7 bases at V and 3 bases at J, with 19 bases in the middle. The CDR3 spells CASKAGLVGYNQPQHF. The CDR3 bases are TGTGCCAGTAAGGCAGGGTTAGTCGGATACAATCAGCCCCAGCATTTT. Full variable domain (outside the CDR3, taken from reference TRBV19 and TRBJ1-5): DGGITQSPKYLFRKEGQNVTLSCEQNLNHDAMYWYRQDPGQGLRLIYYSQIVNDFQKGDIAEGYSVSREKKESFPLTVTSAQKNPTAFYLCASKAGLVGYNQPQHFGDGTRLSIL.

This clone was detected only a few times. The chain couples TRBV29-1 to TRBJ2-6, with D possibly TRBD1 on 5 matching bases. CDR1 and CDR2 (germline): SQVTM, ANQGSEA. This CDR3 region has 16 residues. V was trimmed by 0 bases and J by 0 bases, leaving 9 bases between them. CDR3 DNA sequence: TGCAGCGTTGAAGATGACAGCCACTCTGGGGCCAACGTCCTGACTTTC. Its translation is CSVEDDSHSGANVLTF.

This sequence joins TRBV11-3 and TRBJ2-2; D remains unclear. V was trimmed by 4 bases and J by 5 bases, leaving 8 bases between them. The length of the CDR3 is 13 residues. Germline V gene data show CDR1 as SGHNT and CDR2 as YENEEA. CDR3 bases: TGTGCCAGCAGCTCTTATTCGACCGGGGAGCTGTTTTTT. Its protein product is CASSSYSTGELFF.

This clone was detected only a few times. The chain has TRBV29-1 and TRBJ2-1; tentative D call: TRBD2 (6 bases). V was clipped by 2 bases and J by 8 bases, with 13 bases between them. Germline assignment: CDR1 SQVTM and CDR2 ANQGSEA. This CDR3 is built from 13 residues. The CDR3 bases are TGCAGCGTTGAACCACTAGCCTTCGATGAGCAGTTCTTC. Residues: CSVEPLAFDEQFF.

The V call is TRBV25-1, the J call TRBJ1-1; 10 nucleotides line up with TRBD1. CDR1 and CDR2 from the germline V gene are MGHDK and SYGVNS. V dropped 0 bases and J dropped 5; count of bases not matched to a gene: 9. The CDR3 contains 17 residues. The CDR3 nucleotides are TGTGCCAGCAGTGAATACCCAGGACAGGGGGTTGGGACTGAAGCTTTCTTT. Translating gives CASSEYPGQGVGTEAFF.

V and J are TRBV9 and TRBJ1-6, with TRBD1 matching over 7 bases. Trimming cost V 0 bases and J 9 bases; bases outside gene matches: 15. The germline V gene has CDR1 SGDLS and CDR2 YYNGEE. The CDR3 consists of 18 residues. CDR3 coding DNA: TGTGCCAGCAGCGTAGGGGGGTCGGAGGGGGCGGAACGTTCACCCCTCCACTTT. It codes for CASSVGGSEGAERSPLHF. Complete variable domain (other parts from reference TRBV9 and TRBJ1-6): DSGVTQTPKHLITATGQRVTLRCSPRSGDLSVYWYQQSLDQGLQFLIQYYNGEERAKGNILERFSAQQFPDLHSELNLSSLELGDSALYFCASSVGGSEGAERSPLHFGNGTRLTVT.

The rearrangement uses TRBV2 and TRBJ1-2; 9 bases line up with TRBD1. Trimming removed 8 bases from V and 4 bases from J; junction bases left unmatched: 14. The CDR3 is made up of 16 amino acids. Germline values: CDR1 SNHLY, CDR2 FYNNEI. The CDR3 nucleotides read TGTGCCAGCCTGACTCAAGAGGGGGACAGGGCCTATGGCTACACCTTC. Amino acid sequence: CASLTQEGDRAYGYTF.

The chain uses TRBV5-6 and TRBJ2-3, with TRBD2 as a possible D gene (6 bases). V was shortened by 4 bases and J by 6 bases, with 21 bases between the two germline ends. CDR1 is SGHDT and CDR2 is YYEEEE in the germline V gene. The CDR3 runs 16 residues. CDR3 amino acids: CASSGITAGRPDTQYF. CDR3 sequence (DNA): TGTGCCAGCAGCGGGATAACGGCGGGACGCCCCGATACGCAGTATTTT.

The chain employs TRBV18 and TRBJ2-5, with 7 positions matching TRBD1. TRBJ2-7 explains the end of the DNA better; the J call may be wrong. The CDR3 extends over 16 amino acids. Germline CDR1 and CDR2: KGHSH and LQKENI. The CDR3 nucleotides read TGTGCCAGCTCACCAAGGGACAGCTCCTCTTCCTACGAGCAGTACTTC. Protein product: CASSPRDSSSSYEQYF.

The rearrangement joins TRBV9 to TRBJ2-2, with a tentative D call TRBD1 (6 bases). Germline V lookup: CDR1 SGDLS, CDR2 YYNGEE. The length of the CDR3 is 16 residues. Trimming removed 0 bases at V and 2 bases at J, with 11 bases between. The CDR3 nucleotides are TGTGCCAGCAGCGTAGGACAGGCTTTAAACACCGGGGAGCTGTTTTTT. It translates to CASSVGQALNTGELFF.

The chain joins TRBV2 to TRBJ2-5; D may be TRBD1 (6 bases). Germline V lookup: CDR1 SNHLY, CDR2 FYNNEI. The CDR3 consists of 13 residues. V dropped 5 bases and J dropped 2 bases, with 9 bases sitting between them. The CDR3 reads CASSSGQQETQYF. The CDR3 nucleotides read TGTGCCAGCAGTTCAGGACAGCAAGAGACCCAGTACTTC.

The chain couples TRBV29-1 to TRBJ1-2; a weak D match, TRBD1 (5 bases). This CDR3 region has 12 residues. Germline loops: CDR1 SQVTM, CDR2 ANQGSEA. V was pared by 5 bases and J by 2 bases, with 9 bases between. CDR3 DNA sequence: TGCAGCGTTCTTAGACAGAACTATGGCTACACCTTC. It is translated as CSVLRQNYGYTF. The full variable domain, with the rest looked up from reference TRBV29-1 and TRBJ1-2, is SAVISQKPSRDICQRGTSLTIQCQVDSQVTMMFWYRQQPGQSLTLIATANQGSEATYESGFVIDKFPISRPNLTFSTLTVSNMSPEDSSIYLCSVLRQNYGYTFGSGTRLTVV.

V and J are TRBV11-2 and TRBJ2-7; the match to TRBD1 covers 7 bases. The ends lost 5 bases at V and 7 bases at J; junction bases unmatched: 8. The CDR3 has 13 residues. Germline loops: CDR1 SGHAT, CDR2 FQNNGV. CDR3 region: CASSRETGTEQYF. The CDR3 DNA reads TGTGCCAGCAGCCGCGAGACAGGGACAGAGCAGTACTTC.

The rearrangement uses TRBV4-3 and TRBJ2-3; TRBD2 matches at 14 bases. Germline V gene lookup returns CDR1 LGHNA and CDR2 YSLEER. The CDR3 spans 18 residues. V dropped 4 bases and J dropped 2; count of bases not matched to a gene: 8. CDR3 residues: CASSLDGTSGGDTDTQYF. Here the CDR3 DNA reads TGCGCCAGCAGCCTCGATGGGACTAGCGGGGGAGACACAGATACGCAGTATTTT.

This clone was recorded once. The rearrangement uses TRBV15 and TRBJ2-3, with 9 bases fitting TRBD2. The CDR3 runs to 16 residues. Per germline, CDR1 LNHNV and CDR2 YYDKDF (reference sequence). J lost 3 bases, V lost 0 bases, and 4 bases had no gene match. CDR3 in DNA: TGTGCCACCAGCAGAGATCCTAGCGGGACGACAGATACGCAGTATTTT. It is translated as CATSRDPSGTTDTQYF.

This clone was detected only a few times. The V gene is TRBV10-3, the J gene TRBJ1-1, with 12 bases that match TRBD1. The CDR3 loop spans 13 amino acids. Trimming took 6 bases from V and 6 from J; bases not matched to a gene: 2. Germline CDR1 ENHRY, CDR2 SYGVKD. CDR3 sequence: CAIRGQGAAEAFF. CDR3 DNA sequence: TGTGCCATCAGGGGACAGGGGGCGGCTGAAGCTTTCTTT.

The rearrangement joins TRBV6-6 to TRBJ2-3; TRBD2 might be the D (6 bases). V lost 7 bases and J 5 bases, leaving 16 bases between the germline ends. Germline V gene sequence: CDR1 MNHNY, CDR2 SVGAGI (reference sequence). The CDR3 has 14 residues. The CDR3 region is CASTPRELGDTQYF. CDR3 DNA: TGTGCCAGCACCCCTCGGGAGTTGGGAGATACGCAGTATTTT.

This rearrangement joins TRBV27 to TRBJ1-4, with 8 bases fitting TRBD1. CDR1 is MNHEY, CDR2 SMNVEV, per germline (reference sequence). This CDR3 is built from 14 residues. V gave up 7 bases and J gave up 8 bases; unmatched junction bases: 9. The CDR3 here is CASKRTGSREKLFF. DNA for the CDR3: TGTGCCAGCAAAAGGACAGGGAGTAGGGAAAAACTGTTTTTT. Drawing the rest from reference TRBV27 and TRBJ1-4, the complete variable domain is EAQVTQNPRYLITVTGKKLTVTCSQNMNHEYMSWYRQDPGLGLRQIYYSMNVEVTDKGDVPEGYKVSRKEKRNFPLILESPSPNQTSLYFCASKRTGSREKLFFGSGTQLSVL.

This clone was counted only a few times. This chain uses TRBV19 with TRBJ2-1; D is uncertain. This CDR3 has 15 residues. The V gene lost 5 bases and the J gene lost 2 bases, with 13 bases spanning the gap. Germline values: CDR1 LNHDA, CDR2 SQIVND (reference sequence). The CDR3 DNA reads TGTGCCAGTAGTCTCCGTACGCGTACCTACAATGAGCAGTTCTTC. Translating gives CASSLRTRTYNEQFF.

The chain employs TRBV6-5 and TRBJ2-1; TRBD2 matches at 9 bases. CDR3 length equals 16 residues. Germline V gene lookup returns CDR1 MNHEY and CDR2 SVGAGI. V was pared by 4 bases and J by 7 bases, with 11 bases of the junction left unmatched. CDR3 in amino acids: CASSFALQRGANEQFF. The CDR3 nucleotides read TGTGCCAGCAGTTTCGCCCTCCAGCGGGGGGCTAATGAGCAGTTCTTC.

The chain combines TRBV29-1 with TRBJ1-2; the D gene is possibly TRBD1 (6 bases). V lost 4 bases and J 1 base, leaving 16 bases between the germline ends. Germline V gene sequence: CDR1 SQVTM, CDR2 ANQGSEA. This CDR3 region has 15 residues. CDR3 coding DNA: TGCAGCGTTGCGGACAGCCACAAGATTAACTATGGCTACACCTTC. Its protein product is CSVADSHKINYGYTF.

This chain joins TRBV4-3 and TRBJ2-3, with 8 bases that match TRBD1. Per the germline V gene, CDR1 is LGHNA and CDR2 is YSLEER. The CDR3 is 17 residues long. The V and J ends lost 1 base and 3 bases, in that order; junction bases with no gene match: 9. As DNA, the CDR3 is TGCGCCAGCAGCCAAGCTTGGAAACAGGGGGAGACAGATACGCAGTATTTT. Protein sequence: CASSQAWKQGETDTQYF.

The V and J genes are TRBV7-9 and TRBJ1-2; no clear D. CDR1 and CDR2 (germline): SEHNR, FQNEAQ (reference sequence). This CDR3 is 15 amino acids long. V was cut by 2 bases and J by 0 bases, with 10 bases left in between. CDR3 amino acids: CASSLSGRTNYGYTF. CDR3 DNA sequence: TGTGCCAGCAGCTTATCTGGCAGGACTAACTATGGCTACACCTTC.

The genes are TRBV6-6 and TRBJ1-1; tentative D call: TRBD1 (5 bases). Trimming pared 6 bases from V and 5 bases from J, leaving 16 bases between. This CDR3 has 14 residues. Germline CDR1 MNHNY, CDR2 SVGAGI (reference sequence). The CDR3 reads CASSEGLGGTEAFF. The CDR3, as DNA: TGTGCCAGCAGCGAGGGGCTGGGGGGGACTGAAGCTTTCTTT.

V and J are TRBV18 and TRBJ2-1; D gene uncertain. CDR1 KGHSH and CDR2 LQKENI come from the germline V gene. This CDR3 has 14 amino acids. The V end was cut by 6 bases, the J end by 6 bases, with 15 bases between. The CDR3: CASSPAVQFNEQFF. In nucleotides, the CDR3 is TGTGCCAGCTCCCCTGCTGTGCAGTTCAATGAGCAGTTCTTC.

This clone appeared a single time. The chain employs TRBV27 and TRBJ1-5; 8 positions agree with TRBD1. The CDR3 has 14 residues. Unmatched junction bases numbered 2, after V lost 5 bases and J lost 2 bases. Germline-derived CDR1 and CDR2 are MNHEY and SMNVEV (reference sequence). CDR3 sequence: CASSLTGGNQPQHF. The CDR3 DNA reads TGTGCCAGCAGTCTGACAGGGGGCAATCAGCCCCAGCATTTT.

The V call is TRBV18, the J call TRBJ2-7; TRBD1 matches 7 bases. The length of the CDR3 is 15 residues. CDR1 and CDR2 from the germline V gene are KGHSH and LQKENI. V was clipped by 0 bases and J by 5 bases; unmatched bases: 7. The CDR3 here is CASSPPARGGDEQYF. The CDR3 nucleotides are TGTGCCAGCTCACCACCAGCACGAGGGGGCGACGAGCAGTACTTC.

This rearrangement joins TRBV6-4 to TRBJ2-2; 8 positions match TRBD2. Germline-derived CDR1 and CDR2 are MRHNA and SNTAGT. The CDR3 runs 14 residues. V lost 5 bases and J lost 3; bases outside the gene matches: 2. Here the CDR3 DNA reads TGTGCCAGCAGTCGAGCGGGAGACACCGGGGAGCTGTTTTTT. This sequence encodes CASSRAGDTGELFF.

This chain links TRBV7-2 with TRBJ1-2; 7 nucleotides align to TRBD1. Germline-derived CDR1 and CDR2 are SGHTA and FQGNSA. Trimming cost V 4 bases and J 4 bases; bases outside gene matches: 3. This CDR3 is 13 amino acids long. This CDR3 is CASSSTGRYGYTF. CDR3 DNA: TGTGCCAGCAGCTCGACAGGGCGCTATGGCTACACCTTC. Variable domain in full (rest from reference TRBV7-2 and TRBJ1-2): GAGVSQSPSNKVTEKGKDVELRCDPISGHTALYWYRQSLGQGLEFLIYFQGNSAPDKSGLPSDRFSAERTGGSVSTLTIQRTQQEDSAVYLCASSSTGRYGYTFGSGTRLTVV.